Given below is one TCR beta chain in context. Its antigen is unidentified. The CDR3 totals 11 residues. V lost 4 bases to trimming and J lost 5 bases, with 3 bases between them. Germline V lookup: CDR1 MDHEN, CDR2 SYDVKM. Random hexamers were used to reverse transcribe an amount of roughly 0.45 to 1 ug RNA. One entry per CDR3 protein, called by TCRdb with MiXCR from the immunoSEQ multiplex PCR reads. The sample contains around 200,000 distinct CDR3 sequences, roughly 94% of which appear only once. This entry is derived from a study of CD8 T cells in Susac syndrome. Study outcomes and limitations: The study recognized that the number of individuals in its TCR sequencing and HLA analysis was relatively small.

The sample taken for sequencing was CD4+ T cells from PBMCs. The sequence was collected from a human donor with multiple sclerosis. The V call is TRBV28, the J call TRBJ1-5; the D is unclear. As DNA, the CDR3 is TGTGCCAGCAGTTCGTATCAGCCCCAGCATTTT. This encodes CASSSYQPQHF. The variable domain in full, with the rest retrieved from reference TRBV28 and TRBJ1-5, is DVKVTQSSRYLVKRTGEKVFLECVQDMDHENMFWYRQDPGLGLRLIYFSYDVKMKEKGDIPEGYSVSREKKERFSLILESASTNQTSMYLCASSSYQPQHFGDGTRLSIL.